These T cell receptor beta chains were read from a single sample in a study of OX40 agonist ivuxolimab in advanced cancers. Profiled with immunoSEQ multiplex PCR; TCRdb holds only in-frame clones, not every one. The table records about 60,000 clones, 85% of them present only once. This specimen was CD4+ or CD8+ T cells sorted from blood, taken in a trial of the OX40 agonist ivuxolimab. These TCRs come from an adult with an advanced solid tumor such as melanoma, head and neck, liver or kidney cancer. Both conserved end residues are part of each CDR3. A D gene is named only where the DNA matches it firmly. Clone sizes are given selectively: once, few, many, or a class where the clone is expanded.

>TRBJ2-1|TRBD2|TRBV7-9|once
CASTLVTGTSDSYNEQFF
TGTGCCAGCACCCTAGTCACCGGGACTAGCGACAGTTACAATGAGCAGTTCTTC
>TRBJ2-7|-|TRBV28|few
CASSSPARVMYEQYF
TGTGCCAGCAGCTCTCCCGCAAGGGTGATGTACGAGCAGTACTTC
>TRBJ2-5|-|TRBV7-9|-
CASSPERWLQETQYF
TGTGCCAGCAGCCCCGAGAGGTGGCTACAAGAGACCCAGTACTTC
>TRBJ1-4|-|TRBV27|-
CASSLGGANEKLFF
TGTGCCAGCAGTTTAGGGGGAGCTAATGAAAAACTGTTTTTT
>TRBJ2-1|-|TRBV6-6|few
CASGGLTRSNEQFF
TGTGCCAGCGGGGGTTTGACTAGAAGCAATGAGCAGTTCTTC
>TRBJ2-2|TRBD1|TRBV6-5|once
CASSIRTGTGELFF
TGTGCCAGCAGTATACGGACAGGGACCGGGGAGCTGTTTTTT
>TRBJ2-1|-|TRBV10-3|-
CAIQYSDVYNEQFF
TGTGCCATCCAGTACTCCGACGTTTACAATGAGCAGTTCTTC
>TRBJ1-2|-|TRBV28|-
CASSVVRRDDGYTF
TGTGCCAGCAGCGTCGTTCGAAGGGACGATGGCTACACCTTC
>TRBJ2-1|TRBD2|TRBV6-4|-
CASSFGTSGMGEQFF
TGTGCCAGCAGCTTCGGGACTAGCGGGATGGGTGAGCAGTTCTTC
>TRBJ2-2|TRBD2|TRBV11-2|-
CASSLRTSANTGELFF
TGTGCCAGCAGCCTCCGGACTAGCGCGAACACCGGGGAGCTGTTTTTT
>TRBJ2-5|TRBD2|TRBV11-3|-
CASSPGLAGQETQYF
TGTGCCAGCAGCCCTGGACTAGCGGGACAAGAGACCCAGTACTTC
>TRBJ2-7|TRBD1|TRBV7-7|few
CASSKDRDAEQYF
TGTGCTAGCAGCAAAGACAGGGACGCCGAGCAGTACTTC
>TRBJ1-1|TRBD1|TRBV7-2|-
CASSYIGTGLEGTEAFF
TGTGCCAGCAGCTATATAGGGACAGGCCTTGAAGGTACTGAAGCTTTCTTT
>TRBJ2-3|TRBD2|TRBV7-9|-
CASSYTSVTDTQYF
TGTGCCAGCAGCTATACTAGCGTCACAGATACGCAGTATTTT
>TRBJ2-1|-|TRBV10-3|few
CAISGWTHEQFF
TGTGCCATCAGTGGCTGGACTCATGAGCAGTTCTTC
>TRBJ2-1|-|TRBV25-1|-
CASGSGGHDYNEQFF
TGTGCCAGCGGCTCTGGCGGGCACGATTACAATGAGCAGTTCTTC
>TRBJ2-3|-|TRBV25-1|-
CASSAEDGGITDTQYF
TGTGCCAGCAGTGCTGAAGATGGAGGGATCACAGATACGCAGTATTTT
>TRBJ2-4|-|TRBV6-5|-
CASGLGTGRNIQYF
TGTGCCAGCGGGTTGGGGACTGGCAGAAACATTCAGTACTTC
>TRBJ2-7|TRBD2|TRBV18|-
CASSPTSGGALEQYF
TGTGCCAGCTCACCGACTAGCGGGGGGGCCCTCGAGCAGTACTTC
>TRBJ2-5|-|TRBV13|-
CASSNQETQYF
TGTGCCAGCAGCAACCAAGAGACCCAGTACTTC
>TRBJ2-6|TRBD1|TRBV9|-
CASSPTFRDRGISGANVLTF
TGTGCCAGCAGCCCCACCTTCCGGGACAGGGGGATCTCTGGGGCCAACGTCCTGACTTTC
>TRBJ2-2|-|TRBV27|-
CASSLFLGHPGELFF
TGTGCCAGCAGTTTATTTCTGGGCCACCCCGGGGAGCTGTTTTTT
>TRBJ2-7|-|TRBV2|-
CASSEGLASYEQYF
TGTGCCAGCAGTGAAGGGCTAGCGTCCTACGAGCAGTACTTC
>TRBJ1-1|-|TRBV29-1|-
CSVRVSGDTEAFF
TGCAGCGTCCGGGTCTCTGGGGACACTGAAGCTTTCTTT
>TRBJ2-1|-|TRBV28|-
CASGHQTPGNEQFF
TGTGCCAGCGGTCACCAGACCCCAGGGAATGAGCAGTTCTTC
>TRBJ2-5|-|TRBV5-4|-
CASSIIGGETQYF
TGTGCCAGCAGTATAATAGGGGGAGAGACCCAGTACTTC
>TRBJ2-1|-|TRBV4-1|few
CASSQDRGHSYNEQFF
TGCGCCAGCAGCCAAGACCGGGGCCACTCCTACAATGAGCAGTTCTTC
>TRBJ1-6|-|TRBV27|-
CASNRRGGANSPLHF
TGTGCCAGCAATAGACGCGGGGGCGCGAATTCACCCCTCCACTTT
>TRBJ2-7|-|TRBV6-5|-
CASSYSSHQGWEQYF
TGTGCCAGCAGTTACTCGAGCCACCAGGGTTGGGAGCAGTACTTC
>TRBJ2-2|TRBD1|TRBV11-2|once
CASSSWTGLSTGELFF
TGTGCCAGCAGCTCTTGGACAGGGTTGAGCACCGGGGAGCTGTTTTTT
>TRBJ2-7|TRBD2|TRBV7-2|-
CASSSGTSGGYEQYF
TGTGCCAGCAGCTCCGGGACTAGCGGGGGGTACGAGCAGTACTTC
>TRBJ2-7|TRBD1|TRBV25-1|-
CASSEIGQGAYEQYF
TGTGCCAGCAGTGAAATTGGACAGGGGGCTTACGAGCAGTACTTC
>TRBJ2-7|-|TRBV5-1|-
CASSTAYEQYF
TGCGCCAGCAGCACCGCCTACGAGCAGTACTTC
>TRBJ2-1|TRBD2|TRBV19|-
CASSIDSLFVASGAYNEQFF
TGTGCCAGTAGTATAGATTCCCTTTTCGTGGCTAGCGGAGCCTACAATGAGCAGTTCTTC
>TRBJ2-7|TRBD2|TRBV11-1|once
CASSSSGGGGEQYF
TGTGCCAGCAGCTCCAGCGGGGGAGGTGGCGAGCAGTACTTC
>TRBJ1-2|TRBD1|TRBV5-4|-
CASSSVDRELSYGYTF
TGTGCCAGCAGCTCGGTGGACAGGGAGCTGAGCTATGGCTACACCTTC
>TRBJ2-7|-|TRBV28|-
CASGRNPHYEQYF
TGTGCCAGTGGACGTAACCCACACTACGAGCAGTACTTC
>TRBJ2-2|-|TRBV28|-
CASSSPPRTGELFF
TGTGCCAGCAGCTCCCCGCCCAGGACCGGGGAGCTGTTTTTT
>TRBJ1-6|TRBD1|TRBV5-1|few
CASRTGGNSPLHF
TGCGCCAGCAGGACAGGGGGTAATTCACCCCTCCACTTT
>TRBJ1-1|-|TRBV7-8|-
CASSLRLGWGNTEAFF
TGTGCCAGCAGCCTGCGGCTGGGGTGGGGTAACACTGAAGCTTTCTTT
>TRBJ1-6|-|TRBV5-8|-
CASRRVSPLHF
TGTGCCAGCAGGAGGGTTTCACCCCTCCACTTT
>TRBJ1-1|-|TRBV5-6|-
CASSHDSYYTEAFF
TGTGCCAGCAGCCATGACAGTTATTACACTGAAGCTTTCTTT
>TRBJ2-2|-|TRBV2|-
CASSERVWGTGELFF
TGTGCCAGCAGCGAAAGGGTATGGGGGACCGGGGAGCTGTTTTTT
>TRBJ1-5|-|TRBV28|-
CASRYSNQPQHF
TGTGCCAGCAGGTACAGCAATCAGCCCCAGCATTTT
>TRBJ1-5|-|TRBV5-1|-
CASSLGTFRNQPQHF
TGCGCCAGCAGCTTGGGTACGTTTCGCAATCAGCCCCAGCATTTT
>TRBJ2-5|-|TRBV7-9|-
CASSLARDEETQYF
TGTGCCAGCAGCTTAGCTAGGGATGAAGAGACCCAGTACTTC
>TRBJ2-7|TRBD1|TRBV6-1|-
CASSAPGQRSSYEQYF
TGTGCCAGCAGTGCCCCGGGACAGAGGAGCTCCTACGAGCAGTACTTC
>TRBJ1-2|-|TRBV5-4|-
CASSLGEYGYTF
TGTGCCAGCAGCTTAGGGGAGTATGGCTACACCTTC
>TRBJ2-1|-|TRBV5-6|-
CASSLVAEQFF
TGTGCCAGCAGCTTGGTAGCAGAGCAGTTCTTC
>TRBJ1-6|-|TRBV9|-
CASSPHSSGAENSPLHF
TGTGCCAGCAGCCCACACTCATCCGGGGCCGAGAATTCACCCCTCCACTTT
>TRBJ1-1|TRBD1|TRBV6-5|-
CAAFPDRMNTEAFF
TGTGCCGCTTTCCCGGACAGGATGAACACTGAAGCTTTCTTT
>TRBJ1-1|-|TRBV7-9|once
CASSFEGGRTEAFF
TGTGCCAGCAGCTTTGAGGGGGGGCGGACTGAAGCTTTCTTT
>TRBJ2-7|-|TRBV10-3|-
CAISEAGVYEQYF
TGTGCCATCAGTGAAGCTGGGGTGTACGAGCAGTACTTC